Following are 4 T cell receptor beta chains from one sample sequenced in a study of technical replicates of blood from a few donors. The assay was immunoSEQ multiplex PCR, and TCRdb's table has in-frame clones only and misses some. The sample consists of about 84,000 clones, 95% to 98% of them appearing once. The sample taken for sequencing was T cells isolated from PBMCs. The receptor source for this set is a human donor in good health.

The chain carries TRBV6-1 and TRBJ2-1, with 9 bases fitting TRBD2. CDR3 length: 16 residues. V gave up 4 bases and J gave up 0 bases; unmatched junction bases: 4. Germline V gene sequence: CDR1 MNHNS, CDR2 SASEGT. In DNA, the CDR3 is TGTGCCAGCAGTGTCGGGACTAGCCACTCCTACAATGAGCAGTTCTTC. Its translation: CASSVGTSHSYNEQFF.

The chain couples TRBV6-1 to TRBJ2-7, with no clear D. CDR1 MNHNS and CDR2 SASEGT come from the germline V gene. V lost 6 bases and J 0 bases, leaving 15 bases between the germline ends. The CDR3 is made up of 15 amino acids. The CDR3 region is CASSLSSAGSYEQYF. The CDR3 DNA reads TGTGCCAGCAGCCTCTCGTCTGCAGGCTCCTACGAGCAGTACTTC.

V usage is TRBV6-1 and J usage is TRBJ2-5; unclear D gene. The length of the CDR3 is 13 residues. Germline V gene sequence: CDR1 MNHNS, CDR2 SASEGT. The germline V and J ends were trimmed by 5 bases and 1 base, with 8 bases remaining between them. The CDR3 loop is CASSRQGQETQYF. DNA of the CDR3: TGTGCCAGCAGTCGACAAGGCCAAGAGACCCAGTACTTC.

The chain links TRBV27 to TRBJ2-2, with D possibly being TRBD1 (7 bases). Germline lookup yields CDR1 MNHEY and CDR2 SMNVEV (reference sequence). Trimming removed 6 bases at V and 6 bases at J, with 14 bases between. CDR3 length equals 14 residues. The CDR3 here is CASRPLRGAGELFF. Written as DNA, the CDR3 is TGTGCCAGCAGGCCCCTCAGGGGGGCCGGGGAGCTGTTTTTT.